This T cell receptor (beta chain) came from a study of blood T cells in healthy people across ages. Study context: About one barcoded beta molecule per two T cells was the capture yield of template switching.

Study conclusions and caveats: Relative to aged donors, long-lived donors carried more naive CD4+ cells and displayed higher diversity.

Samples each had at least 5 micrograms of total RNA extracted. Trimming stripped 5 bases from V and 5 bases from J, with 17 bases between. The CDR3 runs 14 residues. The germline V gene encodes CDR1 DFQATT and CDR2 SNEGSKA (reference sequence). PCR was performed a second time for roughly 7 to 12 cycles using a sample-barcoded 5' primer and a J-beta primer mix. MiXCR, run by TCRdb on the 5' RACE reads, gives a single entry per CDR3 protein. The table has more than 1.4 million distinct CDR3 sequences, about 40% seen once. A word on this clonotype: Its antigen is not identified.

The chain employs TRBV20-1 and TRBJ2-3, with D tentatively TRBD2 (5 bases). The clonotype was recovered from a young woman in good health. Sequences were obtained from blood. CDR3 residues: CSAAPRAGGDTQYF. CDR3 DNA sequence: TGCAGTGCTGCCCCCCGCGCCGGAGGAGATACGCAGTATTTT.